These T cell receptor beta chains were read from a single sample in a study of T cell responses to AZD1222 COVID-19 vaccine. Method: immunoSEQ multiplex PCR; TCRdb's copy keeps in-frame clones and lacks some. Of some 74,000 clones detected, approximately 87% appear once; the ten largest clones hold around 1.4%. The material was peripheral blood, obtained 28 days after the second AZD1222 dose. Receptors were obtained from an adult who received the AZD1222 COVID-19 vaccine. Both conserved end residues are part of each CDR3. The D gene is left open where the match is weak. Some rows mark clone size as missing; the rest say once, few, many or name a class of expanded clone.

v_call: TRBV4-1
j_call: TRBJ2-7
d_call: .
clone_size: .
cdr3_aa: CASSHAAGRHYEQYF
cdr3_nt: TGCGCCAGCAGCCATGCAGCAGGGAGGCACTACGAGCAGTACTTC

v_call: TRBV7-9
j_call: TRBJ2-5
d_call: .
clone_size: .
cdr3_aa: CASSAPFPLPGETQYF
cdr3_nt: TGTGCCAGCAGCGCCCCCTTCCCCCTGCCCGGGGAGACCCAGTACTTC

v_call: TRBV5-6
j_call: TRBJ2-1
d_call: .
clone_size: .
cdr3_aa: CASSLSGLEQFF
cdr3_nt: TGTGCCAGCAGCTTGTCTGGTCTTGAGCAGTTCTTC

v_call: TRBV12-3/TRBV12-4
j_call: TRBJ2-5
d_call: .
clone_size: .
cdr3_aa: CASSFGSQETQYF
cdr3_nt: TGTGCCAGCAGTTTCGGCAGCCAAGAGACCCAGTACTTC

v_call: TRBV27
j_call: TRBJ2-7
d_call: .
clone_size: .
cdr3_aa: CASSSQTGSYEQYF
cdr3_nt: TGTGCCAGCAGTTCACAGACAGGCTCCTACGAGCAGTACTTC

v_call: TRBV19
j_call: TRBJ1-5
d_call: TRBD1
clone_size: .
cdr3_aa: CASSKGTGGNQPQHF
cdr3_nt: TGTGCCAGTAGTAAGGGGACAGGGGGTAATCAGCCCCAGCATTTT

v_call: TRBV7-9
j_call: TRBJ2-7
d_call: TRBD1
clone_size: .
cdr3_aa: CASSFDRAYEQYF
cdr3_nt: TGTGCCAGCAGCTTTGACAGGGCCTACGAGCAGTACTTC

v_call: TRBV24-1
j_call: TRBJ1-5
d_call: .
clone_size: .
cdr3_aa: CATSDSVSGNQPQHF
cdr3_nt: TGTGCCACCAGTGACTCGGTCTCGGGCAATCAGCCCCAGCATTTT

v_call: TRBV5-1
j_call: TRBJ1-5
d_call: .
clone_size: .
cdr3_aa: CASSPTGTSSNQPQHF
cdr3_nt: TGCGCCAGCAGCCCTACCGGGACAAGCAGCAATCAGCCCCAGCATTTT

v_call: TRBV2
j_call: TRBJ1-5
d_call: TRBD1
clone_size: .
cdr3_aa: CASSEATGDVQPQHF
cdr3_nt: TGTGCCAGCAGTGAAGCGACAGGGGATGTTCAGCCCCAGCATTTT

v_call: TRBV5-6
j_call: TRBJ1-1
d_call: TRBD1
clone_size: .
cdr3_aa: CASSRGQLNTEAFF
cdr3_nt: TGTGCCAGCAGCCGGGGACAGTTGAACACTGAAGCTTTCTTT

v_call: TRBV5-1
j_call: TRBJ1-4
d_call: .
clone_size: .
cdr3_aa: CASARADSNEKLFF
cdr3_nt: TGCGCCAGTGCCCGGGCAGACAGTAATGAAAAACTGTTTTTT

v_call: TRBV6-4
j_call: TRBJ2-2
d_call: .
clone_size: few
cdr3_aa: CASSDDPWATGELFF
cdr3_nt: TGTGCCAGCAGTGACGACCCTTGGGCCACCGGGGAGCTGTTTTTT

v_call: TRBV7-2
j_call: TRBJ2-7
d_call: TRBD1
clone_size: .
cdr3_aa: CASSFRQGPSYEQYF
cdr3_nt: TGTGCCAGCAGCTTTAGACAGGGGCCCTCCTACGAGCAGTACTTC

v_call: TRBV30
j_call: TRBJ1-5
d_call: .
clone_size: once
cdr3_aa: CAWSNGPQGNQPQHF
cdr3_nt: TGTGCCTGGAGTAACGGTCCGCAAGGCAATCAGCCCCAGCATTTT

v_call: TRBV20-1
j_call: TRBJ1-2
d_call: .
clone_size: .
cdr3_aa: CSVGRSNGYTF
cdr3_nt: TGCAGTGTGGGCAGGAGTAATGGCTACACCTTC

v_call: TRBV11-2
j_call: TRBJ2-3
d_call: TRBD2
clone_size: .
cdr3_aa: CASSLMRRASGRDTDTQYF
cdr3_nt: TGTGCCAGCAGCTTAATGAGACGGGCTAGCGGGAGAGACACAGATACGCAGTATTTT

v_call: TRBV6-5
j_call: TRBJ2-3
d_call: TRBD1
clone_size: .
cdr3_aa: CASSPRTGTTDTQYF
cdr3_nt: TGTGCCAGCAGCCCCAGGACAGGGACTACAGATACGCAGTATTTT

v_call: TRBV18
j_call: TRBJ1-5
d_call: .
clone_size: .
cdr3_aa: CASSPARGNQPQHF
cdr3_nt: TGTGCCAGCTCACCAGCCAGGGGAAATCAGCCCCAGCATTTT

v_call: TRBV12-3/TRBV12-4
j_call: TRBJ1-5
d_call: .
clone_size: .
cdr3_aa: CASSGLGYQPQHF
cdr3_nt: TGTGCCAGCAGTGGCCTAGGTTATCAGCCCCAGCATTTT

v_call: TRBV15
j_call: TRBJ1-1
d_call: TRBD1
clone_size: .
cdr3_aa: CATSRGGQGAITFF
cdr3_nt: TGTGCCACCAGCAGAGGGGGACAGGGGGCCATAACTTTCTTT

v_call: TRBV5-8
j_call: TRBJ2-6
d_call: .
clone_size: .
cdr3_aa: CASSLMGSGANVLTF
cdr3_nt: TGTGCCAGCTCCCTTATGGGTTCTGGGGCCAACGTCCTGACTTTC

v_call: TRBV19
j_call: TRBJ2-3
d_call: TRBD1
clone_size: .
cdr3_aa: CASSPRDRGADTQYF
cdr3_nt: TGTGCCAGTAGTCCCCGGGACAGAGGGGCAGATACGCAGTATTTT

v_call: TRBV24-1
j_call: TRBJ1-2
d_call: .
clone_size: .
cdr3_aa: CATSDFKADYGYTF
cdr3_nt: TGTGCCACCAGTGATTTCAAGGCAGACTATGGCTACACCTTC

v_call: TRBV9
j_call: TRBJ1-1
d_call: .
clone_size: once
cdr3_aa: CASSSNTEAFF
cdr3_nt: TGTGCCAGCAGTTCGAACACTGAAGCTTTCTTT

v_call: TRBV5-1
j_call: TRBJ1-3
d_call: .
clone_size: .
cdr3_aa: CASTTSGASGNTIYF
cdr3_nt: TGCGCCAGCACTACTTCAGGGGCTAGCGGAAACACCATATATTTT

v_call: TRBV19
j_call: TRBJ1-5
d_call: .
clone_size: .
cdr3_aa: CASKGGGRRGEPQHF
cdr3_nt: TGTGCCAGTAAGGGGGGCGGTCGGAGGGGTGAGCCCCAGCATTTT

v_call: TRBV30
j_call: TRBJ1-5
d_call: TRBD1
clone_size: .
cdr3_aa: CAWRSGGVNQPQHF
cdr3_nt: TGTGCCTGGAGATCAGGGGGCGTCAATCAGCCCCAGCATTTT

v_call: TRBV5-4
j_call: TRBJ1-5
d_call: .
clone_size: .
cdr3_aa: CASSLGGTSNQPQHF
cdr3_nt: TGTGCCAGCAGCTTGGGAGGGACTAGCAATCAGCCCCAGCATTTT

v_call: TRBV19
j_call: TRBJ1-4
d_call: TRBD1
clone_size: .
cdr3_aa: CASSPFPDRGEKLFF
cdr3_nt: TGTGCCAGTAGTCCTTTCCCTGACAGGGGTGAAAAACTGTTTTTT

v_call: TRBV20-1
j_call: TRBJ1-4
d_call: .
clone_size: .
cdr3_aa: CSASPLGRELFF
cdr3_nt: TGCAGTGCTAGTCCCCTTGGGAGGGAACTGTTTTTT

v_call: TRBV13
j_call: TRBJ1-5
d_call: .
clone_size: .
cdr3_aa: CASSSLKAEPQHF
cdr3_nt: TGTGCCAGCAGCTCCTTGAAAGCGGAGCCCCAGCATTTT

v_call: TRBV27
j_call: TRBJ2-1
d_call: .
clone_size: .
cdr3_aa: CASSMGGYNEQFF
cdr3_nt: TGTGCCAGCAGTATGGGGGGATACAATGAGCAGTTCTTC

v_call: TRBV18
j_call: TRBJ1-1
d_call: .
clone_size: .
cdr3_aa: CASSPKDLSTEAFF
cdr3_nt: TGTGCCAGCTCACCTAAAGACCTTAGCACTGAAGCTTTCTTT

v_call: TRBV5-1
j_call: TRBJ1-2
d_call: TRBD1
clone_size: .
cdr3_aa: CASSFASGQGSNYGYTF
cdr3_nt: TGCGCCAGCAGCTTTGCATCGGGACAGGGGAGCAACTATGGCTACACCTTC

v_call: TRBV14
j_call: TRBJ2-1
d_call: .
clone_size: .
cdr3_aa: CASSQGPGQYNEQFF
cdr3_nt: TGTGCCAGCAGCCAAGGGCCCGGACAGTACAATGAGCAGTTCTTC

v_call: TRBV9
j_call: TRBJ1-5
d_call: .
clone_size: .
cdr3_aa: CASRGIQGNQPQHF
cdr3_nt: TGTGCCAGCAGAGGGATTCAGGGCAATCAGCCCCAGCATTTT

v_call: TRBV30
j_call: TRBJ1-4
d_call: .
clone_size: once
cdr3_aa: CAWDRGQVNEKLFF
cdr3_nt: TGTGCCTGGGACCGAGGGCAGGTCAATGAAAAACTGTTTTTT

v_call: TRBV5-1
j_call: TRBJ1-2
d_call: .
clone_size: .
cdr3_aa: CASSPGGSNYGYTF
cdr3_nt: TGCGCCAGCAGCCCCGGAGGTTCTAACTATGGCTACACCTTC

v_call: TRBV30
j_call: TRBJ1-2
d_call: TRBD1
clone_size: .
cdr3_aa: CAWKRDRGSRGYTF
cdr3_nt: TGTGCCTGGAAGCGGGACAGGGGATCGCGCGGCTACACCTTC

v_call: TRBV28
j_call: TRBJ1-6
d_call: TRBD1
clone_size: .
cdr3_aa: CASSLTGTGFINSPLHF
cdr3_nt: TGTGCCAGCAGTTTAACCGGGACAGGCTTTATTAACTCACCCCTCCACTTT

v_call: TRBV7-3
j_call: TRBJ2-6
d_call: TRBD1
clone_size: .
cdr3_aa: CASSPRTGHSGANVLTF
cdr3_nt: TGTGCCAGCAGCCCCCGGACAGGGCACTCTGGGGCCAACGTCCTGACTTTC

v_call: TRBV29-1
j_call: TRBJ1-2
d_call: TRBD1
clone_size: .
cdr3_aa: CSVVARTGGSYGYTF
cdr3_nt: TGCAGCGTTGTGGCCCGGACAGGGGGATCCTATGGCTACACCTTC

v_call: TRBV2
j_call: TRBJ1-5
d_call: TRBD1
clone_size: .
cdr3_aa: CASSGTGGNQPQHF
cdr3_nt: TGTGCCAGCAGTGGGACAGGGGGTAATCAGCCCCAGCATTTT

v_call: TRBV11-2
j_call: TRBJ1-6
d_call: .
clone_size: .
cdr3_aa: CASSMNSPLHF
cdr3_nt: TGTGCCAGCAGCATGAATTCACCCCTCCACTTT

v_call: TRBV7-9
j_call: TRBJ1-4
d_call: .
clone_size: .
cdr3_aa: CASSFHGGNEKLFF
cdr3_nt: TGTGCCAGCAGCTTTCACGGGGGTAATGAAAAACTGTTTTTT

v_call: TRBV30
j_call: TRBJ1-5
d_call: TRBD1
clone_size: .
cdr3_aa: CAWSDPQGYQPQHF
cdr3_nt: TGTGCCTGGAGTGACCCACAGGGGTATCAGCCCCAGCATTTT

v_call: TRBV28
j_call: TRBJ1-4
d_call: .
clone_size: .
cdr3_aa: CASSLWGSVSHYNEKLFF
cdr3_nt: TGTGCCAGCAGTTTATGGGGAAGTGTGTCCCACTATAATGAAAAACTGTTTTTT

v_call: TRBV5-1
j_call: TRBJ2-7
d_call: .
clone_size: .
cdr3_aa: CASSFDPSYEQYF
cdr3_nt: TGCGCCAGCAGCTTTGACCCTTCCTACGAGCAGTACTTC

v_call: TRBV5-1
j_call: TRBJ2-5
d_call: .
clone_size: .
cdr3_aa: CASSLVHSSETQYF
cdr3_nt: TGCGCCAGCAGCTTGGTGCACTCCTCGGAGACCCAGTACTTC

v_call: TRBV12-3/TRBV12-4
j_call: TRBJ2-1
d_call: .
clone_size: .
cdr3_aa: CASSLSNEQFF
cdr3_nt: TGTGCCAGCAGTTTAAGCAATGAGCAGTTCTTC